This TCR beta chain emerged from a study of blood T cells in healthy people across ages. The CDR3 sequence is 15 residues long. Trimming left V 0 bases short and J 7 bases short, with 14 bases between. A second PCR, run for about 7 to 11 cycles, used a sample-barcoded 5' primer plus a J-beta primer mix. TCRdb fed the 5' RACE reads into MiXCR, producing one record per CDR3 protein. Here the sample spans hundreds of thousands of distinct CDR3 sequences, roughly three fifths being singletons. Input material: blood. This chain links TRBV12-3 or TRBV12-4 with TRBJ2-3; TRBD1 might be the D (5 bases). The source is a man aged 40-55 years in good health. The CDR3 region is CASSLAQGILNTQYF. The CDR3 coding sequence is TGTGCCAGCAGTTTAGCCCAGGGAATCCTGAATACGCAGTATTTT.